This section outlines one T cell receptor beta chain sequence together with its context. TCRdb's copy holds only in-frame clones and misses some; the assay was immunoSEQ multiplex PCR. Of roughly 2.2 million clones listed, over 90% were seen once; the top ten hold 0.3% to 0.4%. Memory CD4+ cells were the fraction left after CD45RA+ naive selection. The data were taken from a study of shared clonotypes between healthy human individuals. Sequenced sample: naive CD4+ T cells from PBMCs. Subset: CD45RA+ positively selected. The TCR comes from a man younger than 30 in good health. Some clones in this sample may be carry-over from other donors' samples.

The CDR3 region has the DNA TGCGCCAGCAGCCAAATGGGGACCGGGACCCAGTACTTC. It encodes CASSQMGTGTQYF. The J gene is TRBJ2-5, the V gene TRBV5-1; either TRBD1 or TRBD2 may supply D (5 bases each). Germline assignment: CDR1 SGHRS and CDR2 YFSETQ. The CDR3 runs 13 residues. Deletions cut 4 bases from V and 7 bases from J, with 14 bases between. The full variable domain, completed using reference TRBV5-1 and TRBJ2-5, is KAGVTQTPRYLIKTRGQQVTLSCSPISGHRSVSWYQQTPGQGLQFLFEYFSETQRNKGNFPGRFSGRQFSNSRSEMNVSTLELGDSALYLCASSQMGTGTQYFGPGTRLLVL.